The entry below describes one TCR beta chain. Recipients were bled about 28 days pretransplant and at posttransplant days 30, 100, 180. The record originates from a study of T cell clonotyping in hematopoietic cell transplantation. The assay was immunoSEQ multiplex PCR, and TCRdb's table has in-frame clones only and misses some. The sample includes under 9,500 clones, approximately 79% of them seen just once. The sequence was obtained from a female patient in her 50s who had an allogeneic stem cell transplant from a related donor, so the T cells may come from the graft donor. Some clones in this sample may be carry-over from other donors' samples. The input for sequencing was peripheral blood mononuclear cells, taken 180 days after allogeneic stem cell transplant.

CDR3 in amino acids: CASSDPGKGSTGELFF. CDR3 coding DNA: TGTGCCAGCAGTGACCCGGGCAAGGGAAGCACCGGGGAGCTGTTTTTT. The chain couples TRBV6-4 to TRBJ2-2, with D unresolved. The CDR3 has 16 residues. The germline CDR1 and CDR2 sequences are MRHNA and SNTAGT. Trimming stripped 2 bases from V and 4 bases from J, with 14 bases between.